The 10 T cell receptor beta chains in this list originate from one sample, sequenced in a study of T cells in Graves' hyperthyroidism and ophthalmopathy. TCR beta CDR3 regions were amplified from RNA. During a first-round RT-PCR of the TCR CDR3, the HTBI primer set was used. TCRdb reprocessed the multiplex PCR reads with MiXCR, giving one entry per CDR3 protein. Seen here are fewer than 800,000 distinct CDR3 sequences, about 15% observed once, and the top ten hold about 8.4%. The sequenced material came from blood. The source is a man aged 18 to 29 with Graves' hyperthyroidism.

In its sample, this clonotype was seen many times. CDR3 region: CASSLRSSGEGAQYF. The CDR3 coding sequence is TGTGCCAGCAGTTTAAGATCCAGCGGCGAAGGGGCCCAGTACTTC. The chain has TRBV12-3 or TRBV12-4 and TRBJ2-5; either TRBD1 or TRBD2 may fit D (5 bases each). Trimming removed 2 bases at V and 9 bases at J, with 19 bases between. This CDR3 has 15 residues.

The rearrangement uses TRBV4-1 and TRBJ1-1; D might be TRBD1 (5 bases). This CDR3 has 17 residues. The V gene's germline CDR1 is MGHRA and CDR2 YSYEKL. Trimming took 0 bases from V and 4 from J, leaving 18 bases between them. This CDR3 is CASSQDSGREYLTEAFF. CDR3 bases: TGCGCCAGCAGCCAAGATTCAGGCAGGGAGTATCTCACTGAAGCTTTCTTT.

The rearrangement uses TRBV6-1 and TRBJ1-5; TRBD1 aligns across 10 bases. V lost 5 bases, J lost 3 bases, and 7 bases stayed unmatched. Germline CDR1 is MNHNS and CDR2 is SASEGT. This CDR3 comprises 16 residues. CDR3: CASSPGDRGSNQPQHF. The CDR3 bases are TGTGCCAGCAGTCCGGGGGACAGGGGATCCAATCAGCCCCAGCATTTT.

This clonotype turned up a few times. A read error is possible here, since a much larger clone lies one base away. This chain joins TRBV6-2 or TRBV6-3 and TRBJ1-5, with 9 bases that match TRBD1. This CDR3 contains 17 residues. The germline gives CDR1 MNHEY, CDR2 SVGEGT. The CDR3 DNA sequence: TGTGCCGGCAGTTACACGACAGGGGGAGGAAGCAATCAGCCCCAGCATTTT. Translating gives CAGSYTTGGGSNQPQHF.

The CDR3: CASSGETADYNSPLHF. CDR3 sequence (DNA): TGTGCCAGCAGTGGCGAGACTGCCGACTATAATTCACCCCTCCACTTT. The chain carries TRBV6-2 or TRBV6-3 and TRBJ1-6, with no clear D. Germline V lookup: CDR1 MNHEY, CDR2 SVGEGT. The ends were cut back, 5 bases at V and 3 bases at J, with 14 bases in the middle. CDR3 length equals 16 residues.

Many counts were recorded for this clonotype. This chain joins TRBV7-2 and TRBJ2-1; 8 bases fit TRBD2. V lost 5 bases and J lost 1; bases outside the gene matches: 4. Germline values: CDR1 SGHTA, CDR2 FQGNSA. This CDR3 region has 15 residues. The CDR3 DNA follows: TGTGCCAGCAGCAGCGGGAGCGGTTCCTACAATGAGCAGTTCTTC. Its translation is CASSSGSGSYNEQFF.

This clonotype has a handful of counts. V is TRBV20-1 and J is TRBJ2-5; TRBD2 matches 16 bases. CDR3 size: 16 residues. With V trimmed by 6 bases and J by 7 bases, 11 bases remained unmatched. From germline, CDR1 is DFQATT and CDR2 SNEGSKA (reference sequence). The CDR3 is CSAAGTSGRVQGTQYF. The CDR3 coding sequence is TGCAGTGCGGCCGGGACTAGCGGGAGGGTTCAGGGGACCCAGTACTTC.

A word on this clonotype: This may arise from a read error, as a much more abundant clone is one base away. The chain carries TRBV6-2 or TRBV6-3 and TRBJ2-7; D is tentatively TRBD1 or TRBD2 (6 bases each). The CDR3 covers 16 residues. The germline V and J ends were trimmed by 2 bases and 4 bases, with 18 bases remaining between them. CDR1 is MNHEY and CDR2 is SVGEGT in the germline V gene. Written as DNA, the CDR3 is TGTGCCAGCAGTTACCCTGAGAGGGGGAGGCGTTACGAGCAGTACTTC. It encodes CASSYPERGRRYEQYF.

The chain is built from TRBV28 and TRBJ1-3, with D unresolved. Germline V gene lookup returns CDR1 MDHEN and CDR2 SYDVKM. There are 17 residues in the CDR3. Trimming removed 0 bases from V and 0 bases from J, with 12 bases in between. CDR3 sequence (DNA): TGTGCCAGCAGTTTATGGGAGGGCCCCAGCTCTGGAAACACCATATATTTT. This codes for CASSLWEGPSSGNTIYF.

The chain uses TRBV12-3 or TRBV12-4 and TRBJ1-6, with a weak D call TRBD1 (5 bases). Deletions cut 6 bases from V and 10 bases from J, with 19 bases between. The CDR3 covers 15 residues. Written as DNA, the CDR3 is TGTGCCAGCAGCCCTAGGGGCAGAGGGAGCTCACCCCTCCACTTT. Amino acids: CASSPRGRGSSPLHF.